The 2 T cell receptor beta chains below come from one sample, sequenced in a study of blood T cell repertoires in COVID-19. Assay used: immunoSEQ multiplex PCR; TCRdb lists only in-frame clones, some missing. The sample has about 27,000 clones, approximately 90% seen once. Sequenced material: peripheral blood. The receptors originated from a human donor in a cohort sampled during active COVID-19.

The genes are TRBV6-6 and TRBJ1-1; D unresolved. V gave up 2 bases and J gave up 0 bases, with 7 bases separating them. CDR1 and CDR2 (germline): MNHNY, SVGAGI (reference sequence). CDR3 size: 14 residues. CDR3 DNA sequence: TGTGCCAGCAGTTACCAGTTGATGAACACTGAAGCTTTCTTT. It encodes CASSYQLMNTEAFF.

The J gene is TRBJ2-1, the V gene TRBV29-1, with TRBD2 matching 12 bases. Germline V gene sequence: CDR1 SQVTM, CDR2 ANQGSEA. Unmatched junction bases numbered 9, after V lost 1 base and J lost 8 bases. This CDR3 contains 16 residues. The DNA for the CDR3 is TGCAGCGTTGAAGGTAACCCTAGCGGGAGGGCCTATGAGCAGTTCTTC. This gives the protein CSVEGNPSGRAYEQFF.